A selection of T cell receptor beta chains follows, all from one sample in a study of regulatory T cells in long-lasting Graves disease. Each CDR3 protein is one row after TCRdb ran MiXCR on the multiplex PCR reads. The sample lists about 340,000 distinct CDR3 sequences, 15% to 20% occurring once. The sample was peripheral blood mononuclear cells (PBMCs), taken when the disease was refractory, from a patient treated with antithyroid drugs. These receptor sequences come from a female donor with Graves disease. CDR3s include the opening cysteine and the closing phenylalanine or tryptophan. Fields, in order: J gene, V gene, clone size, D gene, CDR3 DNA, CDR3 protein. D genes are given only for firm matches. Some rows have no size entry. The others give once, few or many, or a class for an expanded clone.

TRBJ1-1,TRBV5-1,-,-,TGCGCCAGCAGCTTGGCCAAGGGTAGTGTTACTGAAGCTTTCTTT,CASSLAKGSVTEAFF
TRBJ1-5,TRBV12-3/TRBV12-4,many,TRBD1,TGTGCCAGCAGCCTCGGACAGGGAGTAATTATCCAGCCCCAGCATTTT,CASSLGQGVIIQPQHF
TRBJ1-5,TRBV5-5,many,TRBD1,TGTGCCAGCAGCACCCAGACAGGGGATAGCCAGCCCCAGCATTTT,CASSTQTGDSQPQHF
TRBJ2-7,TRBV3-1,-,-,TGTGCCAGCAGAAAAGGGAGTCTGGACGAGCAGTACTTC,CASRKGSLDEQYF
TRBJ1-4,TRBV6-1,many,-,TGTGCCAGCAGTGGCACACGGGCAACTAATGAAAAACTGTTTTTT,CASSGTRATNEKLFF
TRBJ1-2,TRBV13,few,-,TGTGCCAGCGGCGGGCCTCACAGGGTAGGATATATTGGCTACACCTTC,CASGGPHRVGYIGYTF
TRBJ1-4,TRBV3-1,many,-,TGTGCCAGCAGCCAGGGACGTCGGGAAAAACTGTTTTTT,CASSQGRREKLFF
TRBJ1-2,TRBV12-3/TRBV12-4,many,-,TGTGCCAGCAGTTCCCAAGGCAGGTCCTATGGCTACACCTTC,CASSSQGRSYGYTF
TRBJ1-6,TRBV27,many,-,TGTGCCAGCAGTTGGACGGGGCGGGGTTCACCCCTCCACTTT,CASSWTGRGSPLHF
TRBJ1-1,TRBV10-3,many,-,TGTGCCATCAGTGACCCCCCACCCCTCACCCGGGGGAACACTGAAGCTTTCTTT,CAISDPPPLTRGNTEAFF
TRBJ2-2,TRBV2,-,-,TGTGCCAGCAGTGAAGAAGGGGGCACCGGGGAGCTGTTTTTT,CASSEEGGTGELFF
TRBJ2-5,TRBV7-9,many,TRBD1,TGTGCCAGCAGCGCTAGAGGGACAGGGAATCAAGAGACCCAGTACTTC,CASSARGTGNQETQYF
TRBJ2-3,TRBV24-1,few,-,TGTGCCACCAGTGACCCCCGTCTCACAGATACGCAGTATTTT,CATSDPRLTDTQYF
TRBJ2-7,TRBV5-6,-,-,TGTGCCAGCAGCTGGGACACTACCTACGAGCAGTACTTC,CASSWDTTYEQYF
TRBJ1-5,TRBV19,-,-,TGTGCCAGTAAGGTGGTCAGCGCAGGTTTTAATCAGCCCCAGCATTTT,CASKVVSAGFNQPQHF
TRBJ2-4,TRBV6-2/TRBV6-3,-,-,TGTGCCAGCAGTTACCAGGGGAGGCACATTCAGTACTTC,CASSYQGRHIQYF
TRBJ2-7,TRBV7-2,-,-,TGTGCCAGCAGCTTTTCATACCGGTCGGGAAGCTCCGACGAGCAGTACTTC,CASSFSYRSGSSDEQYF
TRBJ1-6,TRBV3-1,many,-,TGTGCCAGCACCCCTCGGCAGGGAGGGTCACCCCTCCACTTT,CASTPRQGGSPLHF
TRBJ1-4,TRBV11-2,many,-,TGTGCCAGCAGCTTAGATCTCCGGGAGGAACTGTTTTTT,CASSLDLREELFF
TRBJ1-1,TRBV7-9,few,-,TGTGCCAGCAGCTTCCGGGGGCAGCCCGCAGCTTTCTTT,CASSFRGQPAAFF
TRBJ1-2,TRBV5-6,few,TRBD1,TGTGCCAGCAGCGCCCGGGACAGGGTTATTCGGGGCTACACCTTC,CASSARDRVIRGYTF
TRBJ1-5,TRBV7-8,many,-,TGTGCCAGCAGCTATTACACAGGGCCCCCTCATAGCAATCAGCCCCAGCATTTT,CASSYYTGPPHSNQPQHF
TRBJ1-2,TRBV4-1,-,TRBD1,TGCGCCAGCAGCCACGGGACAGGAGGATTCTATGGCTACACCTTC,CASSHGTGGFYGYTF
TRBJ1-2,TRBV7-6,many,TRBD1,TGTGCCAGCAGCCAAGAGGGACAGGGAGGTGGCTACACCTTC,CASSQEGQGGGYTF
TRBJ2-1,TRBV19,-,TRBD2,TGTGCCAGTAGTATATTAGCGGGAGGCCCCTACAATGAGCAGTTCTTC,CASSILAGGPYNEQFF
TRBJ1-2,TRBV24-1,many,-,TGTGCCACCAGTGATTCATGGGGAGTCGAACGCTATGGCTACACCTTC,CATSDSWGVERYGYTF
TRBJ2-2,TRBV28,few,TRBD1,TGTGCCAGCAGTTGGACAGGGCTTTCGAACACCGGGGAGCTGTTTTTT,CASSWTGLSNTGELFF
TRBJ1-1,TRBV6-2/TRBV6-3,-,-,TGTGCCAGCAGTTACTCGAAGAGGCCTCCTACTGAAGCTTTCTTT,CASSYSKRPPTEAFF
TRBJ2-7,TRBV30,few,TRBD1,TGTGCCTGGAGCCTGGGACAGACCTACGAGCAGTACTTC,CAWSLGQTYEQYF
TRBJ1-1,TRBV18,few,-,TGTGCCAGCTCGGGGGGAGTGAACACTGAAGCTTTCTTT,CASSGGVNTEAFF
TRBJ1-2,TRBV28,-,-,TGTGCCAGCAGCACCCGATATGGCTACACCTTC,CASSTRYGYTF
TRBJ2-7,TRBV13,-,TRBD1,TGTGCCAGCAGCTTAAGTGCGCTAGAAGGGACAGGGAAGTACGAGCAGTACTTC,CASSLSALEGTGKYEQYF
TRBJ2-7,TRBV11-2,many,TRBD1,TGTGCCAGCAGCTTAGGGGCGGGACAGGGGTACGAGCAGTACTTC,CASSLGAGQGYEQYF
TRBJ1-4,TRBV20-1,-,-,TGCAGTGCTAGAGATGGGATGGGAGGAGAAGAAAAACTGTTTTTT,CSARDGMGGEEKLFF
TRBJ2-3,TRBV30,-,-,TGTGCCTGGAGTAGGACTTACACAGATACGCGGTATTTT,CAWSRTYTDTRYF
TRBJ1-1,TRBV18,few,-,TGTGCCAGCTCACCACTTCAGGGACTCACTGAAGCTTTCTTT,CASSPLQGLTEAFF
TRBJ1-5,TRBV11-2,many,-,TGTGCCAGCAGTGTGACGAGCAATCAGCCCCAGCATTTT,CASSVTSNQPQHF
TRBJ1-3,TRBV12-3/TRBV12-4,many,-,TGTGCCAGCAGTTTAGGAGGGTTCGGAAACACCATATATTTT,CASSLGGFGNTIYF
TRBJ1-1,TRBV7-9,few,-,TGTGCCAGCAGCTTTAGGACAGTCACTGAAGCTTTCTTT,CASSFRTVTEAFF
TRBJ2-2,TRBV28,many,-,TGTGCCAGCAGTACCCCGACGGCTAGGGCCGGGGAGCTGTTTTTT,CASSTPTARAGELFF
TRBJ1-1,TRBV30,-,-,TGTGCCTGGAGTACCCAAGCGAGGGCATTATATTACACTGAAGCTTTCTTT,CAWSTQARALYYTEAFF
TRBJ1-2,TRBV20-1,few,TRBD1,TGCAGTGCTAGAGTGGGGACAGGGATCCCATCGGAGCCCTACACCTTC,CSARVGTGIPSEPYTF
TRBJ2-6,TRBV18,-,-,TGTGCCAGCTCACCATGGGCCGCGGCGGTTGGGGCCAACGTCCTGACTTTC,CASSPWAAAVGANVLTF
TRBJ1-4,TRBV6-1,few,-,TGTGCCAGCAGTCGGGGCCTTAATGAAAAACTGTTTTTT,CASSRGLNEKLFF
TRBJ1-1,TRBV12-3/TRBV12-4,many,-,TGTGCCAGCAGTTGGCGGGGGCTGAGTGGCACTGAAGCTTTCTTT,CASSWRGLSGTEAFF
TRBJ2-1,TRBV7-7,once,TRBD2,TGTGCTAGCAGCTTAATAGCGGGAGTTTCTAATGAGCAGTTCTTC,CASSLIAGVSNEQFF